Below are 13 T cell receptor beta chains sequenced from a single sample in a study of regulatory T cells in long-lasting Graves disease. Both iRepertoire HTBI primers and Arm-PCR of CDR3 regions were used to build the TCR beta libraries. From the multiplex PCR reads, TCRdb called clonotypes with MiXCR, one entry per CDR3 protein. The table records more than 400,000 distinct CDR3 sequences, about a sixth of them present only once. Time point indicated: newly diagnosed GD, antithyroid drugs for less than 3 months. Scientists built the TCR library using RNA that was extracted from PBMCs. The same sample was also used in a study of T cells in Graves' hyperthyroidism and ophthalmopathy.

The input for sequencing was peripheral blood mononuclear cells (PBMCs), taken at new diagnosis, from a patient treated with antithyroid drugs. These receptors were collected from a woman aged 25 to 45 with Graves disease.

This clonotype was seen at least ten times. This chain joins TRBV6-1 and TRBJ2-7; 7 nucleotides align to TRBD1. The CDR3 runs 14 residues. The V segment lost 5 bases and the J segment 0 bases; nucleotides outside the gene matches: 4. Germline CDR1 is MNHNS and CDR2 is SASEGT. DNA of the CDR3: TGTGCCAGCAGTCTTCCAGGGGGCTCCTACGAGCAGTACTTC. Encoded protein: CASSLPGGSYEQYF.

At least ten counts were recorded for this clonotype. V gene TRBV24-1 combines with J gene TRBJ2-1; D perhaps matches TRBD1 (5 bases). V was shortened by 5 bases and J by 3 bases, with 13 bases between the two germline ends. CDR3 size: 15 residues. Germline loops: CDR1 KGHDR, CDR2 SFDVKD. The CDR3 sequence is CATSGLEGDYNEQFF. DNA for the CDR3: TGTGCCACCAGTGGTCTCGAAGGGGACTACAATGAGCAGTTCTTC.

This clonotype came up many times. V and J are TRBV30 and TRBJ1-5, with TRBD1 identical over 7 bases. Trimming at V came to 1 base and at J to 2 bases, leaving 20 bases not matched to a gene. Germline assignment: CDR1 GTSNPN and CDR2 SVGIG (reference sequence). The CDR3 spans 20 residues. CDR3: CAWSADRQGGFVWGNQPQHF. As DNA, the CDR3 is TGTGCCTGGAGTGCCGATAGACAGGGAGGTTTCGTGTGGGGCAATCAGCCCCAGCATTTT.

There are a few counts of this clonotype. The V call is TRBV14, the J call TRBJ1-4; D gene ambiguous. The germline CDR1 and CDR2 sequences are SGHDN and FVKESK. V was pared by 0 bases and J by 8 bases, with 4 bases between. The CDR3 consists of 12 residues. The DNA of the CDR3 is TGTGCCAGCAGCCAAGATTGGGAAAAACTGTTTTTT. Protein sequence: CASSQDWEKLFF.

The sample holds many counts of this clonotype. The chain couples TRBV20-1 to TRBJ2-1; D is uncertain. Trimming took 0 bases from V and 6 from J, leaving 15 bases between them. The CDR3 totals 15 residues. CDR1 and CDR2 (germline): DFQATT, SNEGSKA (reference sequence). The CDR3: CSAREFSRTFNEQFF. The CDR3 nucleotides are TGCAGTGCTAGAGAGTTCAGCCGTACCTTCAATGAGCAGTTCTTC.

The rearrangement uses TRBV5-1 and TRBJ1-4; the D is unclear. CDR1 is SGHRS and CDR2 is YFSETQ in the germline V gene. The CDR3 covers 17 residues. V was trimmed by 4 bases and J by 8 bases, leaving 24 bases between them. The CDR3 is CASSQDTRNSGEEKLFF. The CDR3 DNA follows: TGCGCCAGCAGCCAAGATACGAGAAACAGCGGGGAGGAAAAACTGTTTTTT.

The J gene is TRBJ2-4, the V gene TRBV20-1; tentatively, D is TRBD2 (6 bases). There are 13 residues in the CDR3. Germline CDR1 reads DFQATT; CDR2 reads SNEGSKA (reference sequence). V shed 3 bases and J shed 7 bases, with 13 bases lying between them. DNA for the CDR3: TGCAGTGCTAGGGGGACTTTCAGGAACATTCAGTACTTC. Its translation is CSARGTFRNIQYF.

Regarding this clonotype: A read error is possible here, since a much larger clone lies one base away. The J gene is TRBJ1-1, the V gene TRBV27; 7 positions agree with TRBD1. Germline V gene lookup returns CDR1 MNHEY and CDR2 SMNVEV (reference sequence). The CDR3 covers 15 residues. In DNA, the CDR3 is TGTGCCAGCAGTTTATTGACAGGGATAGGCACTGAAGCTCTCTTT. Protein: CASSLLTGIGTEALF.

The chain carries TRBV4-1 and TRBJ2-1, with D perhaps matching TRBD1 (5 bases). The CDR3 has 17 residues. CDR1 MGHRA and CDR2 YSYEKL come from the germline V gene. V was cut by 5 bases and J by 0 bases, with 17 bases left in between. Written as DNA, the CDR3 is TGCGCCAGCAGCAGGCAGGGCTCTCCGAGCTCCTACAATGAGCAGTTCTTC. Its translation is CASSRQGSPSSYNEQFF.

This clonotype was counted many times. The V call is TRBV12-3 or TRBV12-4, the J call TRBJ2-7; tentative D call: TRBD2 (6 bases). V was cut by 5 bases and J by 2 bases, with 13 bases left in between. This CDR3 has 14 residues. The CDR3 DNA reads as TGTGCCAGCAGTCAAGGTAGCGGAGCCTACGAGCAGTACTTC. It encodes CASSQGSGAYEQYF.

In its sample, this clonotype was seen many times. The rearrangement uses TRBV7-3 and TRBJ2-1; no clear D. The CDR3 covers 14 residues. The V end was cut by 5 bases, the J end by 10 bases, with 18 bases between. Germline V lookup: CDR1 SGHTA, CDR2 FQGTGA. In nucleotides, the CDR3 is TGTGCCAGCAGCGGACCCCCCCACGGCCTCGAGCAGTTCTTC. It codes for CASSGPPHGLEQFF.

This clonotype was seen many times. The chain combines TRBV20-1 with TRBJ2-3; 10 nucleotides agree with TRBD2. Germline V gene sequence: CDR1 DFQATT, CDR2 SNEGSKA (reference sequence). CDR3 length equals 14 residues. After removal of 6 bases from V and 3 bases from J, the junction contained 6 bases not matched to a gene. The CDR3 reads CSAPSSGRTDTQYF. For the CDR3, the DNA is TGCAGTGCCCCATCTAGCGGGAGAACAGATACGCAGTATTTT.

Ten or more counts support this clonotype. This rearrangement joins TRBV4-3 to TRBJ2-7, with TRBD1 as a possible D gene (5 bases). V dropped 0 bases and J dropped 5 bases, with 14 bases sitting between them. This CDR3 spans 15 amino acids. Germline V gene data show CDR1 as LGHNA and CDR2 as YSLEER. Written as DNA, the CDR3 is TGCGCCAGCAGCCAAGAGATTATAGGGGTCGACGAGCAGTACTTC. Amino acids: CASSQEIIGVDEQYF.